These 2 T cell receptor beta chains came from one sample sequenced in a study of identical twins' blood T cells. MiXCR, applied by TCRdb to the 5' RACE reads, yields one record per CDR3 protein. Among fewer than 450,000 distinct CDR3 sequences, over 25% were seen once, and the ten largest hold around 5.6%. The sequenced material came from PBMCs. The receptors were gathered from a woman aged 18-49 years in good health.

A few counts support this clonotype. The rearrangement joins TRBV20-1 to TRBJ2-1; TRBD2 matches 10 bases. The germline gives CDR1 DFQATT, CDR2 SNEGSKA (reference sequence). The J segment lost 3 bases and the V segment lost 0 bases, leaving 8 bases of the junction unmatched. The length of the CDR3 is 17 residues. CDR3 in DNA: TGCAGTGCTAGAGACCCGACCGGGACTAGCGACTACAATGAGCAGTTCTTC. This encodes CSARDPTGTSDYNEQFF.

The rearrangement joins TRBV19 to TRBJ2-3, with 8 nucleotides matching TRBD2. Trimming at V came to 9 bases and at J to 3 bases, leaving 5 bases not matched to a gene. Germline CDR1 LNHDA, CDR2 SQIVND (reference sequence). The CDR3 contains 13 residues. CDR3 loop: CASGREGTDTQYF. The DNA for the CDR3 is TGTGCCAGCGGGAGGGAGGGGACAGATACGCAGTATTTT.